What follows is one T cell receptor beta chain and its context. Its target is not known. Between the trimmed V and J ends, which lost 0 bases and 4 bases, there was a span of 7 bases. This CDR3 has 14 amino acids. Germline assignment: CDR1 SGDLS and CDR2 YYNGEE. This record belongs to a study of T cell clones after liver transplantation. Study as a whole: Draws occurred before transplant, before withdrawal, and after complete or failed withdrawal. Study conclusions and caveats: A larger donor-reactive than third-party decline suggested partial antigen-specific deletion.

Some clones are missing from TCRdb's copy, which holds only in-frame ones; the method was immunoSEQ multiplex PCR. The table shows about 75,000 clones, with around four fifths occurring only once. This sequence originates from a human patient who received a liver transplant. These T cells may partly come from the graft donor. The sequencing used CD4+ T cells from blood, collected around 50 months after liver transplant. This chain joins TRBV9 and TRBJ2-2; weak D call: TRBD1 (5 bases). CDR3 residues: CASSVVGATGELFF. CDR3 nucleotide sequence: TGTGCCAGCAGCGTAGTAGGGGCCACCGGGGAGCTGTTTTTT.